The entry below describes one TCR beta chain. The sample is drawn from a study of blood T cell repertoires in COVID-19. Study-level information: Whether acute or convalescent, the COVID-19 samples came from the United States, Italy and Spain.

This CDR3 region has 15 residues. Germline CDR1 and CDR2: SGHRS and YFSETQ. J lost 7 bases, V lost 0 bases, and 6 bases had no gene match. The data were produced by immunoSEQ multiplex PCR, yet TCRdb's version contains in-frame clones alone and is incomplete. The data show approximately 200,000 clones, 84% seen once. The sequencing sample was made of peripheral blood. The sequence derives from a woman aged 55-70 years with acute or convalescent COVID-19. The V call is TRBV5-1, the J call TRBJ2-1; TRBD1 agrees at 8 bases. In nucleotides, the CDR3 is TGCGCCAGCAGCTTGGTGGGACAGGCTATTAATGAGCAGTTCTTC. Its translation is CASSLVGQAINEQFF.